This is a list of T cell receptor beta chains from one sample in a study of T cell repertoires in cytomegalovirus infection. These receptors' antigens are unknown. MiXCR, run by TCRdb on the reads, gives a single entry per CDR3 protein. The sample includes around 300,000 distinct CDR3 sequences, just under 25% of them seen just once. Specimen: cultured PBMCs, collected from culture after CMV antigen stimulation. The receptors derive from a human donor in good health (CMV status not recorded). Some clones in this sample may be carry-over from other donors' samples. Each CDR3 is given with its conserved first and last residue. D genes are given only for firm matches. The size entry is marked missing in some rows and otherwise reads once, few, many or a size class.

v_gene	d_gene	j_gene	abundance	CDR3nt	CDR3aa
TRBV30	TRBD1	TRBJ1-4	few	TGTGCCGGAGGGACAGGGACGGGTGAAAAACTGTTTTTT	CAGGTGTGEKLFF
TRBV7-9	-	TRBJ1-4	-	TGTGCCAGCAGCCCTCCGGGACAAGCGTCTTTAAATGAAAAACTGTTTTTT	CASSPPGQASLNEKLFF
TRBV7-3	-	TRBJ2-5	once	TGTGCCAGCAGCTTACGAAAGGCGGGGACCCAGTACTTC	CASSLRKAGTQYF
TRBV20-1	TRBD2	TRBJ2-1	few	TGCAGTGCTAGTGACATGGGACTAGCGGGAGTTCAATCCTACAATGAGCAGTTCTTC	CSASDMGLAGVQSYNEQFF
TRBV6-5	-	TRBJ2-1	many	TGTGCCAGCAGTTACTCCGCGGGGAACTCCTACAATGAGCAGTTCTTC	CASSYSAGNSYNEQFF
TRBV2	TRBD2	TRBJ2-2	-	TGTGCCATCCGGCAAGGGACTAGCGGGAGGGCCGCCGGGGAGCTGTTTTTT	CAIRQGTSGRAAGELFF
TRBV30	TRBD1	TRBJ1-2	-	TGTGCCTGGAGTACCGGGACAGGGGATGGCTACACCTTC	CAWSTGTGDGYTF
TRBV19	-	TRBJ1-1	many	TGTGCCAGTAGTCCCGCAGGTCTGAACACTGAAGCTTTCTTT	CASSPAGLNTEAFF
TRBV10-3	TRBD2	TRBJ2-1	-	TGTGCCATCAGTGAGTCGTTAGGGACTAGCTCCTACAATGAGCAGTTCTTC	CAISESLGTSSYNEQFF
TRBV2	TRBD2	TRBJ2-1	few	TGTGCCAGCAGGGGACTAGCCAATGAGCAGTTCTTC	CASRGLANEQFF
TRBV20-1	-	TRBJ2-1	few	TGCAGTGCTAGCCTACCCCGCGGGGGCCAAATATACAATGAGCAGTTCTTC	CSASLPRGGQIYNEQFF
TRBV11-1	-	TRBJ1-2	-	TGTGCCAGCAGCCTCCGGACCCAGGACTATGGCTACACCTTC	CASSLRTQDYGYTF
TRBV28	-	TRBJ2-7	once	TGTGCCAGCATGGGCGGATCCTACGAGCAGTACTTC	CASMGGSYEQYF
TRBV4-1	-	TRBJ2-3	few	TGCGCCAGCAGCCACCGGGCTCGTGGCACAGATACGCAGTATTTT	CASSHRARGTDTQYF
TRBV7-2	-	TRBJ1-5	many	TGTGCCAGCAGCTTAGAACGGGAGTATCAGCCCCAGCATTTT	CASSLEREYQPQHF
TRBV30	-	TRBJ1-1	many	TGTGCCTGGAGTGTGTGGGGGCCGAACACTGAAGCTTTCTTT	CAWSVWGPNTEAFF
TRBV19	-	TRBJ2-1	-	TGTGCCAGTAGTATCCCCGGGAGCTCCTACAATGAGCAGTTCTTC	CASSIPGSSYNEQFF
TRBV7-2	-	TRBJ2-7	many	TGTGCCAGCAGCTTAGGGGTAAATTCCTACGAGCAGTACTTC	CASSLGVNSYEQYF
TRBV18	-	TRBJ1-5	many	TGTGCCAGCTCACCCGGGAGGGATCAGCCCCAGCATTTT	CASSPGRDQPQHF
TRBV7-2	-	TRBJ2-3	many	TGTGCCAGCAGCTTTGGCAGGGTGGCGGCAGATACGCAGTATTTT	CASSFGRVAADTQYF
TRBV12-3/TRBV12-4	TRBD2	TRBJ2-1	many	TGTGCCAGCAGTCACGGGGTTCTGCGGGAGGGGTACAATGAGCAGTTCTTC	CASSHGVLREGYNEQFF
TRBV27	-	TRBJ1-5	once	TGTGCCAGCAGTTTTGGGGGGGCTTATCAGCCCCAGCATTTT	CASSFGGAYQPQHF
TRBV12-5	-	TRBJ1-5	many	TGTGCTAGTGGTCCCTGGGTCTCGGACCTCTATAGCAATCAGCCCCAGCATTTT	CASGPWVSDLYSNQPQHF
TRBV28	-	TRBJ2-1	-	TGTGCCAGCAGTTTATCACATCTCGGGAATGAGCAGTTCTTC	CASSLSHLGNEQFF
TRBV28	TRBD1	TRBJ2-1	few	TGTGCCAGCAGTCGGGACAGGGTACTAAATGAGCAGTTCTTC	CASSRDRVLNEQFF
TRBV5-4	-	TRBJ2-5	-	TGTGCCAGCAGCTTGAATGGGCAGGCAGGCGTCGAGACCCAGTACTTC	CASSLNGQAGVETQYF
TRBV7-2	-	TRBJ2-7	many	TGTGCCAGCAGCTTATCCTTGTACGAGCAGTACTTC	CASSLSLYEQYF
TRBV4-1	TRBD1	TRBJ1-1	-	TGCGCCAGCAGCCAAGATGGGACAGGGAACACTGAAGCTTTCTTT	CASSQDGTGNTEAFF
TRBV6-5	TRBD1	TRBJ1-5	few	TGTGCCAGCAGCATGACAGGGGATGGCAATCAGCCCCAGCATTTT	CASSMTGDGNQPQHF
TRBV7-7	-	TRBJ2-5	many	TGTGCTAGCAGCTCCGGCGGGTCCCAGGAGACCCAGTACTTC	CASSSGGSQETQYF
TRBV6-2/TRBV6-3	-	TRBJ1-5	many	TGTGCCAGTAGTACGGGATATAGCAATCAGCCCCAGCATTTT	CASSTGYSNQPQHF
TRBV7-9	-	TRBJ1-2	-	TGTGCCAGCAGCTATTTTCGGAGTGGCTACACCTTC	CASSYFRSGYTF
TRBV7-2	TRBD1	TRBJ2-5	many	TGTGCCAGCAACCAGGGGGACAGGGAGTGGGAAGAGACCCAGTACTTC	CASNQGDREWEETQYF
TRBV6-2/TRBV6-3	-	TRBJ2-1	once	TGTGCCAGCAGGGTTGTGGGTAGGGGAGGAGCCTACAATGAGCAGTTCTTC	CASRVVGRGGAYNEQFF
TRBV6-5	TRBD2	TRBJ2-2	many	TGTGCCAGCAGTTACACCCCCGTGCTAGCGGGAGTAGCCGGGGAGCTGTTTTTT	CASSYTPVLAGVAGELFF
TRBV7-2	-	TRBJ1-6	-	TGTGCCAGCAGCCCTAACCCTGATGTGTCACCCCTCCACTTT	CASSPNPDVSPLHF
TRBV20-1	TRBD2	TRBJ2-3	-	TGCAGTGCTAGCCGGCGGGAGGGCCTTTCAGATACGCAGTATTTT	CSASRREGLSDTQYF
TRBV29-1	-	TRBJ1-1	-	TGCAGCGTTTGGCGGCAGGGACCTTGGATGACTGAAGCTTTCTTT	CSVWRQGPWMTEAFF
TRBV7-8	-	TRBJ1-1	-	TGTGCCAGCAGCTTAGTGTTTGGGGTGGGGGGCACTGAAGCTTTCTTT	CASSLVFGVGGTEAFF
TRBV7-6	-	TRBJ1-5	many	TGTGCCAGCAGCTTACAGTCCGGGGGCAATCAGCCCCAGCATTTT	CASSLQSGGNQPQHF
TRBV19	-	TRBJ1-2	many	TGTGCCAGTAGTCCCGACACTTATGGCTACACCTTC	CASSPDTYGYTF
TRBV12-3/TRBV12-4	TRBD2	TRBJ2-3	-	TGTGCCAGCATTAGTAGCGGGAGATCAGATACGCAGTATTTT	CASISSGRSDTQYF
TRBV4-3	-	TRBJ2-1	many	TGCGCCAGCAGCCCAGATCGGGGTAGTTTTGAGCAGTTCTTC	CASSPDRGSFEQFF
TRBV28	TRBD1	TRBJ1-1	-	TGTGCCAGCAGTTTCTTATCCGGGACAGGAATAGCTTTCTTT	CASSFLSGTGIAFF
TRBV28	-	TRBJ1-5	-	TGTGCCAGCAGTTTAGGGTCGGGGTACCGTCAGCCCCAGCATTTT	CASSLGSGYRQPQHF
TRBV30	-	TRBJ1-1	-	TGTGCCTGGAGTCGCCCTGACACCGCTAACACTGAAGCTTTCTTT	CAWSRPDTANTEAFF
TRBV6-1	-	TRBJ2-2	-	TGTGCCAGCACCCCCTCAGGGAGAACCGGGGAGCTGTTTTTT	CASTPSGRTGELFF
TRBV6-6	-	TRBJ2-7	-	TGTGCCAGCCGTACGGGGCGGAGCGAGCAGTACTTC	CASRTGRSEQYF
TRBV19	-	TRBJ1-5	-	TGTGCCAGTATCCCCAGGGGATCAAGCAATCAGCCCCAGCATTTT	CASIPRGSSNQPQHF
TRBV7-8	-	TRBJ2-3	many	TGTGCCAGCAGCTCCCAAGCGGGTGCCTTCACAGATACGCAGTATTTT	CASSSQAGAFTDTQYF
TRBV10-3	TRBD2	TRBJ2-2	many	TGTGCCATCAGGGCGACTAGCGGGGGAACGAACACCGGGGAGCTGTTTTTT	CAIRATSGGTNTGELFF
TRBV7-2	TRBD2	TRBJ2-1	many	TGTGCCAGCAGGAAGAGCGGGAGTTACAATGAGCAGTTCTTC	CASRKSGSYNEQFF
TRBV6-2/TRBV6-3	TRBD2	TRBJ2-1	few	TGTGCCAGCATGAATAGCGGGATCTACAATGAGCAGTTCTTC	CASMNSGIYNEQFF
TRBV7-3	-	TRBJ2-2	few	TGTGCCAGCAGCTTAAATGGCGTGGTTGTGGGGGAGCTGTTTTTT	CASSLNGVVVGELFF